This T cell receptor beta chain was profiled in a study of cytomegalovirus exposure and HLA in healthy donors. Whole-study results and caveats: The authors later found TCR association rates varying by HLA locus, with DRB1 most and HLA-C fewest. Later on, an analysis tied around 17,000 TCR beta sequences to HLA alleles at 0.05 false discovery rate. The authors judged a highly shared variant cluster likely a sequencing artifact. Analysis was carried out at a later point, and it linked a missense DCLRE1C variant to TCR beta V- and J-gene trimming.

Vbeta (60) and Jbeta (13) primers were used in the PCR. This table comes from immunoSEQ multiplex PCR, and its TCRdb copy is limited to in-frame clones, with some not included. The sample yields about 190,000 clones, approximately 82% seen once. Concerning this clone itself: Its antigen remains unknown.

J was trimmed by 0 bases and V by 4 bases; bases with no gene match: 7. The CDR3 sequence is 16 residues long. CDR1 is LNHNV and CDR2 is YYDKDF in the germline V gene (reference sequence). The TCR sequence derives from a man between 35 and 55 years old in good health and CMV-seropositive. This chain links TRBV15 with TRBJ2-7; TRBD1 aligns across 9 bases. Sequencing was carried out using PBMCs. The CDR3 DNA sequence: TGTGCCACCAGCATACCACAGGGGGCGAGCTCCTACGAGCAGTACTTC. Translating gives CATSIPQGASSYEQYF.